What follows are 26 T cell receptor beta chains derived from one specimen sequenced in a study of vaccination and CD4 T cells after COVID-19. Cultured CD4+ T-cell DNA underwent Oncomine TCR Beta short-read sequencing. Via MiXCR, TCRdb re-called the PCR reads, giving one row per CDR3 protein. The data contain tens of thousands of distinct CDR3 sequences, 50% of them singletons. Treatment of the sample: 10-day PBMC culture with coronavirus spike peptide pools or control peptides (ViraFEST assay). No antigens are known for them. Sample: CD4+ T cells from blood, cultured in vitro, taken before SARS-CoV-2 vaccination. These TCRs come from a human donor who received a COVID-19 vaccine.

This clonotype has just a few counts. The CDR3 DNA follows: TGTGCCAGCAGCTTAGGTTGGGGATACCAAGAGACCCAGTACTTC. As protein: CASSLGWGYQETQYF. The chain couples TRBV7-2 to TRBJ2-5; the D is unclear. V shed 1 base and J shed 0 bases, with 9 bases lying between them. The CDR3 has 15 residues. CDR1 is SGHTA and CDR2 is FQGNSA in the germline V gene.

The DNA for the CDR3 is TGCAGCGCCGCCGGGGACAGGGGACTCTACGAGACCCAGTACTTC. It translates to CSAAGDRGLYETQYF. The chain couples TRBV29-1 to TRBJ2-5; 10 bases match TRBD1. Per germline, CDR1 SQVTM and CDR2 ANQGSEA. Losses at the gene ends were 7 bases for V and 5 bases for J; bases not matched to a gene: 13. The CDR3 is 15 amino acids. The complete variable domain, with remaining parts taken from reference TRBV29-1 and TRBJ2-5, reads SAVISQKPSRDICQRGTSLTIQCQVDSQVTMMFWYRQQPGQSLTLIATANQGSEATYESGFVIDKFPISRPNLTFSTLTVSNMSPEDSSIYLCSAAGDRGLYETQYFGPGTRLLVL.

The chain employs TRBV12-3 or TRBV12-4 and TRBJ1-1, with D perhaps TRBD1 (5 bases). V was shortened by 2 bases and J by 4 bases, with 14 bases between the two germline ends. This CDR3 has 15 amino acids. CDR3 region: CASSLLAGTLTEAFF. In nucleotides, the CDR3 is TGTGCCAGCAGTTTACTGGCAGGGACCCTCACTGAAGCTTTCTTT.

A few counts support this clonotype. Written as DNA, the CDR3 is TGTAACGGGGGGCGCAGCGCCGGGGAGCTGTTTTTT. Amino acids: CNGGRSAGELFF. The V call is TRBV6-1, the J call TRBJ2-2; a possible D gene is TRBD2 (7 bases). Germline V CDR1 and CDR2: MNHNS, SASEGT. The CDR3 is made up of 12 amino acids.

The rearrangement links TRBV27 to TRBJ1-2; D is undetermined. There are 13 residues in the CDR3. Trimming shortened V by 6 bases and J by 3 bases, and 11 bases separated the two germline ends. Germline V lookup: CDR1 MNHEY, CDR2 SMNVEV (reference sequence). The CDR3 is CASRGGRYYGYTF. CDR3 bases: TGTGCCAGCAGGGGCGGACGGTACTATGGCTACACCTTC.

A few counts support this clonotype. This chain links TRBV6-1 with TRBJ1-2, with D possibly matching TRBD1 (5 bases). V was pared by 5 bases and J by 4 bases, with 8 bases between. The CDR3 has 12 residues. Looked up from germline, CDR1 is MNHNS and CDR2 is SASEGT. The DNA of the CDR3 is TGTGCCAGCAGTACAGGCGGCTATGGCTACACCTTC. Translated: CASSTGGYGYTF.

CDR3 sequence (DNA): TGTGCCAGCAGTGAATCGGGCAGACTTTACACTGAAGCTTTCTTT. Translating it yields CASSESGRLYTEAFF. The genes are TRBV25-1 and TRBJ1-1, with D hard to call. The CDR3 has 15 residues. Germline V gene sequence: CDR1 MGHDK, CDR2 SYGVNS. Trimming shortened V by 1 base and J by 3 bases, and 12 bases separated the two germline ends. The whole variable domain, remainder taken from reference TRBV25-1 and TRBJ1-1, is EADIYQTPRYLVIGTGKKITLECSQTMGHDKMYWYQQDPGMELHLIHYSYGVNSTEKGDLSSESTVSRIRTEHFPLTLESARPSHTSQYLCASSESGRLYTEAFFGQGTRLTVV.

This sequence joins TRBV11-3 and TRBJ2-5, with a possible D match to TRBD1 (5 bases). Germline V gene sequence: CDR1 SGHNT, CDR2 YENEEA. The CDR3 has 15 residues. The V gene lost 6 bases and the J gene lost 7 bases, with 21 bases spanning the gap. DNA of the CDR3: TGTGCCAGCAGTCGCCGGACGGGCGGAACAGGGACCCAGTACTTC. Its translation: CASSRRTGGTGTQYF.

V and J are TRBV28 and TRBJ2-1; no reliable D call. Germline values: CDR1 MDHEN, CDR2 SYDVKM. V lost 2 bases and J 7 bases, leaving 6 bases between the germline ends. This CDR3 is 12 amino acids long. The CDR3 sequence is CASSLGRNEQFF. In nucleotides, the CDR3 is TGTGCCAGCAGTTTAGGGCGAAATGAGCAGTTCTTC.

This clonotype occurred a few times. This sequence joins TRBV6-1 and TRBJ1-2; 7 nucleotides line up with TRBD1. This CDR3 spans 16 amino acids. The ends lost 9 bases at V and 3 bases at J; junction bases unmatched: 16. Germline loops: CDR1 MNHNS, CDR2 SASEGT. The CDR3 DNA is TGTGCCAGTGTACGGGACAGATTCGACAAGTACTATGGCTACACCTTC. This translates into CASVRDRFDKYYGYTF.

This chain joins TRBV6-1 and TRBJ1-3, with 7 bases identical to TRBD1. Losses at the gene ends were 2 bases for V and 1 base for J; bases not matched to a gene: 2. The germline V gene encodes CDR1 MNHNS and CDR2 SASEGT. The CDR3 consists of 15 residues. The DNA for the CDR3 is TGTGCCAGCAGTGAACAACAGGGGTCTGGAAACACCATATATTTT. Protein sequence: CASSEQQGSGNTIYF.

CDR3 sequence: CASSLWGQGPDTQYF. DNA of the CDR3: TGTGCCAGCAGTTTATGGGGGCAGGGGCCAGATACGCAGTATTTT. The V gene is TRBV27, the J gene TRBJ2-3, with D perhaps matching TRBD1 (6 bases). The V end was cut by 1 base, the J end by 4 bases, with 12 bases between. Germline V gives CDR1 MNHEY, CDR2 SMNVEV (reference sequence). The length of the CDR3 is 15 residues.

This chain joins TRBV19 and TRBJ2-7; unclear D gene. Trimming stripped 7 bases from V and 2 bases from J, with 12 bases between. The V gene's germline CDR1 is LNHDA and CDR2 SQIVND (reference sequence). The CDR3 is 13 amino acids. CDR3 amino acids: CASKDPGAYEQYF. Written as DNA, the CDR3 is TGTGCCAGTAAGGACCCTGGGGCCTACGAGCAGTACTTC.

The V gene is TRBV15, the J gene TRBJ1-5; D gene uncertain. Between the trimmed V and J ends, which lost 5 bases and 3 bases, there was a span of 17 bases. CDR3 length equals 16 residues. Germline V gene sequence: CDR1 LNHNV, CDR2 YYDKDF (reference sequence). DNA of the CDR3: TGTGCCACCAGCTCTGACCGCTACTCCAACAATCAGCCCCAGCATTTT. Amino acids: CATSSDRYSNNQPQHF.

This clonotype was found a few times. The rearrangement links TRBV7-2 to TRBJ1-6; TRBD1 is a possible D gene (5 bases). The CDR3 spans 17 residues. CDR1 and CDR2 (germline): SGHTA, FQGNSA. Trimming stripped 5 bases from V and 7 bases from J, with 21 bases between. This chain's CDR3 is CASSDGPATWGNSPLHF. The CDR3 DNA follows: TGTGCCAGCAGCGACGGACCGGCCACATGGGGGAATTCACCCCTCCACTTT.

For the CDR3, the DNA is TGTGCCAGCAGTCCCGGGACAGTTAGCGCCGGGGAGCTGTTTTTT. Amino acid sequence: CASSPGTVSAGELFF. The rearrangement uses TRBV12-3 or TRBV12-4 and TRBJ2-2; 7 bases are shared with TRBD1. Trimming at V came to 5 bases and at J to 6 bases, leaving 9 bases not matched to a gene. This CDR3 has 15 residues.

The chain recombines TRBV6-1 with TRBJ1-5, with a possible D match to TRBD1 (5 bases). V gave up 6 bases and J gave up 0 bases, with 15 bases separating them. The CDR3 extends over 16 amino acids. Germline V gene sequence: CDR1 MNHNS, CDR2 SASEGT. The CDR3: CASSDRQRYSNQPQHF. The CDR3 bases are TGTGCCAGCAGCGATCGACAGCGTTATAGCAATCAGCCCCAGCATTTT.

The rearrangement uses TRBV10-3 and TRBJ1-2, with D possibly matching TRBD1 (6 bases). CDR3 size: 14 residues. Germline loops: CDR1 ENHRY, CDR2 SYGVKD. V lost 10 bases and J 6 bases, leaving 21 bases between the germline ends. CDR3 sequence (DNA): TGTGCCACGGAGTCGGGGGGCGCTTTTGATGGCTACACCTTC. It specifies CATESGGAFDGYTF.

The sample holds a few counts of this clonotype. The J gene is TRBJ2-7, the V gene TRBV11-3; D remains unclear. Between the trimmed V and J ends, which lost 4 bases and 0 bases, there was a span of 4 bases. CDR1 is SGHNT and CDR2 is YENEEA in the germline V gene. The length of the CDR3 is 12 residues. CDR3 in amino acids: CASSSSSYEQYF. DNA for the CDR3: TGTGCCAGCAGCTCGAGCTCCTACGAGCAGTACTTC.

This clonotype was seen only a few times. The V and J genes are TRBV20-1 and TRBJ1-2; D perhaps matches TRBD1 (5 bases). Germline-derived CDR1 and CDR2 are DFQATT and SNEGSKA (reference sequence). Trimming removed 1 base from V and 7 bases from J, with 10 bases in between. The CDR3 is 12 amino acids. CDR3 DNA sequence: TGCAGTGCTAGAGTCGGGGGTCGTGGCTACACCTTC. It codes for CSARVGGRGYTF.

The V gene is TRBV6-1, the J gene TRBJ2-3, with D perhaps TRBD1 (6 bases). This CDR3 comprises 11 residues. V was pared by 6 bases and J by 7 bases, with 8 bases between. From germline, CDR1 is MNHNS and CDR2 SASEGT. As DNA, the CDR3 is TGTGCCAGCAGCCGGGACAATACGCAGTATTTT. This translates into CASSRDNTQYF.

The chain carries TRBV20-1 and TRBJ2-5, with 12 bases that match TRBD2. Germline V gene data show CDR1 as DFQATT and CDR2 as SNEGSKA (reference sequence). V shed 5 bases, J shed 5 bases, and the junction held 3 bases outside the gene matches. This CDR3 contains 13 residues. The CDR3 loop reads CSARTSGAETQYF. In nucleotides, the CDR3 is TGCAGTGCTCGGACTAGCGGGGCCGAGACCCAGTACTTC.

This clonotype has more than one count but fewer than ten. The chain carries TRBV15 and TRBJ1-4; TRBD1 aligns across 7 bases. CDR1 LNHNV and CDR2 YYDKDF come from the germline V gene (reference sequence). CDR3 size: 15 residues. Trimming at V came to 3 bases and at J to 7 bases, leaving 8 bases not matched to a gene. CDR3 sequence: CATSREGQSSEKLFF. In DNA, the CDR3 is TGTGCCACCAGCAGGGAGGGACAGTCGAGTGAAAAACTGTTTTTT.

The chain recombines TRBV19 with TRBJ1-3; D remains ambiguous. Trimming left V 3 bases short and J 1 base short, with 13 bases between. In germline, CDR1 is LNHDA, CDR2 SQIVND (reference sequence). The CDR3 extends over 16 amino acids. The CDR3 region has the DNA TGTGCCAGTAGTATGAAACGGTTTGGGTCTGGAAACACCATATATTTT. It codes for CASSMKRFGSGNTIYF.

This clonotype was picked up a small number of times. The rearrangement links TRBV7-2 to TRBJ1-6; 8 bases match TRBD1. This CDR3 contains 15 residues. The germline CDR1 and CDR2 sequences are SGHTA and FQGNSA. V shed 1 base, J shed 5 bases, and the junction held 1 base outside the gene matches. The CDR3 is CASSLVTGDNSPLHF. The CDR3 bases are TGTGCCAGCAGCTTAGTGACAGGGGATAATTCACCCCTCCACTTT. The full variable domain, its missing parts supplied by reference TRBV7-2 and TRBJ1-6, is GAGVSQSPSNKVTEKGKDVELRCDPISGHTALYWYRQSLGQGLEFLIYFQGNSAPDKSGLPSDRFSAERTGGSVSTLTIQRTQQEDSAVYLCASSLVTGDNSPLHFGNGTRLTVT.

The genes are TRBV6-5 and TRBJ2-3, with 12 bases lining up with TRBD2. The CDR3 has 18 amino acids. Germline V gene lookup returns CDR1 MNHEY and CDR2 SVGAGI. Trimming cost V 6 bases and J 1 base; bases outside gene matches: 11. In DNA, the CDR3 is TGTGCCAGCAGATACCGGACTAGCGGGGAGGCTCGCACAGATACGCAGTATTTT. The encoded protein is CASRYRTSGEARTDTQYF.